This TCR beta chain comes out of a study of identifying expanded T cells in peripheral blood. Overall study findings and caveats: Variance in clone template counts between approximately 2-week samples significantly increased with total template count across all healthy donors.

The ends lost 4 bases at V and 4 bases at J; junction bases unmatched: 10. This CDR3 contains 15 residues. CDR1 SGHNT and CDR2 YYREEE come from the germline V gene (reference sequence). Profiling relied on immunoSEQ multiplex PCR, and the TCRdb table lists in-frame clones only, not all of them. Altogether roughly 56,000 clones are present, around 86% being singletons, with the ten largest covering around a sixth. This clone has just a few counts. What it binds is unknown. Healthy donors had no documented immune events, such as infections, while sampled. This sequence joins TRBV5-4 and TRBJ1-2, with 7 positions matching TRBD1. Sequenced input: blood. This receptor was taken from a person aged 18 to 75 in good health. In DNA, the CDR3 is TGTGCCAGCAGCCCCCTCGACAGGGAAAGCTATGGCTACACCTTC. Encoded protein: CASSPLDRESYGYTF.